This record covers a single T cell receptor beta chain. Assay used: immunoSEQ multiplex PCR; TCRdb lists only in-frame clones, some missing. Of about 660,000 clones in the sample, approximately 87% were seen once. These data belong to a study of shared T cell receptors in the human thymus. Looked up from germline, CDR1 is SGHNT and CDR2 is YYREEE (reference sequence). V shed 5 bases and J 5 bases; nucleotides not matched to a gene: 15. This CDR3 is 16 amino acids long. These data were also reused for a study on human thymus T cells.

The sequencing input was thymocytes. This TCR was sampled from a boy in the first two years of life with a congenital heart defect. The chain is built from TRBV5-4 and TRBJ2-5; 7 bases align to TRBD1. The DNA for the CDR3 is TGTGCCAGCAGGGACGATGGTACAGGGGTCGGGGAGACCCAGTACTTC. It codes for CASRDDGTGVGETQYF.